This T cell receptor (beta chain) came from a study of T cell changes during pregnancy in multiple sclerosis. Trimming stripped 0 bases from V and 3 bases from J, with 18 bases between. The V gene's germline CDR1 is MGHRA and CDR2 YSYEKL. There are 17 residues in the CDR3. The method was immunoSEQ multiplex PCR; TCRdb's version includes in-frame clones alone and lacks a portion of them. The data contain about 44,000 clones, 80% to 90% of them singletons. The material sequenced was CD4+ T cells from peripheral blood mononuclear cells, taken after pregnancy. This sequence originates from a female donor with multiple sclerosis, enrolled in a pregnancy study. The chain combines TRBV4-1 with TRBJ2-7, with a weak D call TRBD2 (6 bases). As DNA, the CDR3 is TGCGCCAGCAGCCAAGAAGAAGACGGCGGGGTGGGCTACGAGCAGTACTTC. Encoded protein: CASSQEEDGGVGYEQYF.